These T cell receptor beta chains were read from a single sample in a study of T cell repertoires in cytomegalovirus infection. Their target antigens are unknown. Each CDR3 protein is one row after TCRdb ran MiXCR on the reads. The sample lists some 590,000 distinct CDR3 sequences; over 35% were seen once. Here the sequenced sample was cultured PBMCs, taken from culture after CMV antigen stimulation. These receptors originate from a human donor in good health (CMV status not recorded). Some clones in this sample may be carry-over from other donors' samples. Both conserved end residues are part of each CDR3. The D gene is left open where the match is weak. Some rows have no size entry. The others give once, few or many, or a class for an expanded clone.

clone_size j_call d_call v_call cdr3_aa cdr3_nt
few TRBJ1-5 NA TRBV7-2 CASSPYPGPNQPQHF TGTGCCAGCAGCCCATATCCGGGGCCGAATCAGCCCCAGCATTTT
few TRBJ2-7 NA TRBV19 CASSEAAPYEQYF TGTGCCAGTAGTGAAGCGGCGCCCTACGAGCAGTACTTC
few TRBJ2-5 NA TRBV7-2 CASTLSGYPGETQYF TGTGCCAGCACCCTTAGCGGTTACCCGGGGGAGACCCAGTACTTC
few TRBJ1-2 NA TRBV5-5 CASSSRSFLGYTF TGTGCCAGCAGCTCCAGGTCCTTCCTTGGCTACACCTTC
NA TRBJ2-1 TRBD2 TRBV6-1 CASEQLAGRRNEQFF TGTGCCAGCGAGCAGCTAGCGGGCAGACGCAATGAGCAGTTCTTC
few TRBJ2-7 TRBD2 TRBV7-9 CASSARGLAGEGSYEQYF TGTGCCAGCAGCGCCAGAGGACTAGCGGGAGAAGGTTCCTACGAGCAGTACTTC
few TRBJ2-7 NA TRBV6-2/TRBV6-3 CASSYSIGGEQYF TGTGCCAGCAGTTACTCGATTGGTGGCGAGCAGTACTTC
many TRBJ2-1 TRBD2 TRBV7-9 CASSSPSGSYNEQFF TGTGCCAGCAGCAGCCCTAGCGGCTCCTACAATGAGCAGTTCTTC
NA TRBJ2-5 NA TRBV19 CASSIRPGYFVKETQYF TGTGCCAGTAGTATTCGTCCAGGGTATTTTGTCAAAGAGACCCAGTACTTC
NA TRBJ2-7 NA TRBV23-1 CASSTRGREVSQSSYEQYF TGCGCCAGCAGCACTCGGGGCCGGGAAGTTTCCCAAAGCTCCTACGAGCAGTACTTC
NA TRBJ1-1 NA TRBV18 CASSPGQTSYTEAFF TGTGCCAGCTCACCCGGGCAGACTAGCTACACTGAAGCTTTCTTT
NA TRBJ2-3 TRBD2 TRBV6-5 CASSYWGLAGESSTDTQYF TGTGCCAGCAGTTACTGGGGACTAGCGGGAGAGTCTAGCACAGATACGCAGTATTTT
few TRBJ1-1 NA TRBV6-2/TRBV6-3 CASRPGGRLNTEAFF TGTGCCAGCAGACCCGGGGGGAGATTGAACACTGAAGCTTTCTTT
NA TRBJ2-1 NA TRBV7-7 CASSPGERLEQFF TGTGCCAGCAGCCCGGGGGAAAGGCTAGAGCAGTTCTTC
NA TRBJ1-5 NA TRBV19 CASSIRAQRTSNQPQHF TGTGCCAGTAGTATAAGGGCACAACGGACGAGCAATCAGCCCCAGCATTTT
NA TRBJ2-7 NA TRBV20-1 CSASSTGYNEQYF TGCAGTGCTAGTAGTACAGGGTATAACGAGCAGTACTTC
NA TRBJ1-2 NA TRBV9 CASSVGSIPPPLGYTF TGTGCCAGCAGCGTAGGTTCAATCCCCCCACCCTTGGGCTACACCTTC
few TRBJ2-1 TRBD2 TRBV2 CASSEVAGVWNEQFF TGTGCCAGCAGTGAAGTTGCGGGAGTGTGGAATGAGCAGTTCTTC
NA TRBJ2-1 NA TRBV18 CASSGPGGTYNEQFF TGTGCCAGCTCGGGGCCAGGTGGAACCTACAATGAGCAGTTCTTC
once TRBJ2-4 NA TRBV20-1 CSAAHGRKNIQYF TGCAGTGCTGCCCACGGACGGAAAAACATTCAGTACTTC
NA TRBJ2-6 NA TRBV6-8 CASKQAGANVLTF TGTGCCAGCAAACAGGCTGGGGCCAACGTCCTGACTTTC
NA TRBJ1-2 TRBD1 TRBV20-1 CSAGAGGNYGYTF TGCAGTGCTGGCGCAGGGGGTAACTATGGCTACACCTTC
NA TRBJ2-2 NA TRBV10-3 CAISGTDTGELFF TGTGCCATCAGCGGGACGGACACCGGGGAGCTGTTTTTT
NA TRBJ1-2 NA TRBV7-2 CASSPDTNPNYGYTF TGTGCCAGCAGCCCGGACACGAATCCTAACTATGGCTACACCTTC
once TRBJ1-1 NA TRBV3-1 CASSQEGGGKATEAFF TGTGCCAGCAGCCAAGAAGGAGGGGGTAAGGCGACTGAAGCTTTCTTT
NA TRBJ1-5 NA TRBV2 CASSEHAYNQPQHF TGTGCCAGCAGTGAGCACGCGTACAATCAGCCCCAGCATTTT
few TRBJ1-2 NA TRBV6-1 CASSDTGFIGYTF TGTGCCAGCAGTGATACAGGGTTTATTGGCTACACCTTC
few TRBJ2-3 NA TRBV7-2 CASRTSVPAVDTQYF TGTGCCAGCAGGACTAGTGTTCCCGCGGTAGATACGCAGTATTTT
many TRBJ2-2 NA TRBV7-2 CASSLGFYAGELFF TGTGCCAGCAGCTTGGGTTTTTATGCCGGGGAGCTGTTTTTT
many TRBJ2-1 TRBD2 TRBV7-2 CASSLVRLAGGPEQFF TGTGCCAGCAGCTTAGTTCGACTAGCGGGGGGGCCTGAGCAGTTCTTC
NA TRBJ1-5 TRBD1 TRBV7-8 CASSPGRGLHQPQHF TGTGCCAGCAGCCCGGGGAGGGGGCTACATCAGCCCCAGCATTTT
NA TRBJ2-1 NA TRBV6-1 CASTFSSYNEQFF TGTGCCAGCACTTTCAGCTCCTACAATGAGCAGTTCTTC
NA TRBJ1-5 TRBD1 TRBV6-4 CASITRDRGGQPQHF TGTGCCAGCATCACCCGGGACAGGGGGGGCCAGCCCCAGCATTTT
once TRBJ1-5 NA TRBV6-1 CASSDADGIGNQPQHF TGTGCCAGCAGTGACGCGGACGGGATTGGCAATCAGCCCCAGCATTTT
NA TRBJ1-5 NA TRBV6-5 CASSYDRNQPQHF TGTGCCAGCAGTTACGACAGAAATCAGCCCCAGCATTTT
NA TRBJ2-1 NA TRBV12-3/TRBV12-4 CASSLVIAGYNEQFF TGTGCCAGCAGTTTAGTTATCGCAGGGTACAATGAGCAGTTCTTC
NA TRBJ2-1 NA TRBV10-3 CAISGGLDGGEQFF TGTGCCATCAGTGGAGGACTGGACGGAGGTGAGCAGTTCTTC
once TRBJ2-1 TRBD2 TRBV10-3 CAISDPSVAGGYNEQFF TGTGCCATCAGTGACCCCTCGGTAGCGGGGGGGTACAATGAGCAGTTCTTC
NA TRBJ2-7 NA TRBV2 CASKAEVPPGYEQYF TGTGCCAGCAAGGCAGAAGTCCCCCCAGGCTACGAGCAGTACTTC
few TRBJ1-3 NA TRBV12-3/TRBV12-4 CASRRRDTIYF TGTGCCAGCAGGCGACGGGACACCATATATTTT
NA TRBJ2-2 TRBD2 TRBV7-9 CASSLPVSGSIFTGTGELFF TGTGCCAGCAGCCTACCGGTTAGCGGGAGTATATTTACTGGCACCGGGGAGCTGTTTTTT
NA TRBJ2-3 NA TRBV7-6 CASSPGLAGARRGTDTQYF TGTGCCAGCAGCCCCGGTCTGGCGGGGGCCAGGAGGGGCACAGATACGCAGTATTTT
many TRBJ2-5 NA TRBV7-9 CASSPPGVAEETQYF TGTGCCAGCAGCCCGCCCGGGGTAGCGGAAGAGACCCAGTACTTC
few TRBJ2-5 NA TRBV7-2 CASSPPRRGETQYF TGTGCCAGCAGCCCCCCGAGGAGGGGCGAGACCCAGTACTTC
once TRBJ2-7 NA TRBV6-1 CASSYGGRSYEQYF TGTGCCAGCAGTTACGGCGGGCGTTCCTACGAGCAGTACTTC
NA TRBJ1-2 NA TRBV4-3 CASSQEGQRYGYTF TGCGCCAGCAGCCAAGAAGGACAGAGATATGGCTACACCTTC
NA TRBJ2-5 NA TRBV20-1 CSAKGSEETQYF TGCAGTGCTAAAGGATCGGAGGAGACCCAGTACTTC
NA TRBJ2-7 NA TRBV7-2 CASSFRSSEQYF TGTGCCAGCAGCTTCCGGTCCAGCGAGCAGTACTTC
NA TRBJ1-6 NA TRBV3-1 CASSQQGGDSPLHF TGTGCCAGCAGCCAACAGGGAGGGGATTCACCCCTCCACTTT
few TRBJ1-2 TRBD1 TRBV7-2 CASSSTGLGYTF TGTGCCAGCAGCTCGACAGGGCTTGGCTACACCTTC
NA TRBJ1-5 TRBD1 TRBV7-8 CASSPRTGFNQPQHF TGTGCCAGCAGCCCCCGGACAGGGTTTAATCAGCCCCAGCATTTT
few TRBJ2-3 NA TRBV20-1 CSAIMRSGTDTQYF TGCAGTGCTATCATGCGGTCTGGCACAGATACGCAGTATTTT
many TRBJ1-6 NA TRBV7-8 CASSLRGRENSPLHF TGTGCCAGCAGCTTGCGGGGACGGGAAAATTCACCCCTCCACTTT